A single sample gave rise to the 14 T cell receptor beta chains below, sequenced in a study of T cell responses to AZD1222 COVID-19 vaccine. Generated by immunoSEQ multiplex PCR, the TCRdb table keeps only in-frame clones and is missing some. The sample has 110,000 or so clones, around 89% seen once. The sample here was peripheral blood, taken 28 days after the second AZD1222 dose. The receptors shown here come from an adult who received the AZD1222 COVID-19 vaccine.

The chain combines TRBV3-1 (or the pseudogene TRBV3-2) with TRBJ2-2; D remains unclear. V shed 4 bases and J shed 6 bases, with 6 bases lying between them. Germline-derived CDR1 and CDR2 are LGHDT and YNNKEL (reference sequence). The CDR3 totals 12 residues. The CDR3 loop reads CASSRAAGELFF. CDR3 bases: TGTGCCAGCAGCCGGGCCGCCGGGGAGCTGTTTTTT.

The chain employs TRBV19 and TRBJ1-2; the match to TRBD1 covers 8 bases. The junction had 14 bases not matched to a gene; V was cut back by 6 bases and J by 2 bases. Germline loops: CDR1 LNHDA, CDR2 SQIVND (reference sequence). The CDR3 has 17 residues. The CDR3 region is CASRHRGTGSLNYGYTF. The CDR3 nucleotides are TGTGCCAGTAGGCACAGAGGGACAGGATCTTTAAACTATGGCTACACCTTC.

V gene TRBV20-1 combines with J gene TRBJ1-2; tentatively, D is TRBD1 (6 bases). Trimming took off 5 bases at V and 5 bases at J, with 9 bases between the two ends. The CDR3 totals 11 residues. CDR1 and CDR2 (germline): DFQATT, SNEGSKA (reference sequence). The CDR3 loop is CSAGGRYGYTF. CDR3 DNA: TGCAGTGCTGGGGGGCGATATGGCTACACCTTC.

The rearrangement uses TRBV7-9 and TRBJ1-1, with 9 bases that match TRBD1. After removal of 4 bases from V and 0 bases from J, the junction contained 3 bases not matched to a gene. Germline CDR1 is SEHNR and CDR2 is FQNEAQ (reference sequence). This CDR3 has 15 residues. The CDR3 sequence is CASSSQGAMNTEAFF. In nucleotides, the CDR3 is TGTGCCAGCAGCTCACAGGGGGCTATGAACACTGAAGCTTTCTTT.

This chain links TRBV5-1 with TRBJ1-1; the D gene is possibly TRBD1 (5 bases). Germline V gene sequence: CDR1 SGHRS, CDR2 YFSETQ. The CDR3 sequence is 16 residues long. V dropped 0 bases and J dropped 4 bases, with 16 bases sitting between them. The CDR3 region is CASSLGQGGVVTEAFF. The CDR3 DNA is TGCGCCAGCAGCTTGGGGCAGGGAGGGGTAGTCACTGAAGCTTTCTTT. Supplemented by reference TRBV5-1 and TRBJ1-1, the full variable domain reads KAGVTQTPRYLIKTRGQQVTLSCSPISGHRSVSWYQQTPGQGLQFLFEYFSETQRNKGNFPGRFSGRQFSNSRSEMNVSTLELGDSALYLCASSLGQGGVVTEAFFGQGTRLTVV.

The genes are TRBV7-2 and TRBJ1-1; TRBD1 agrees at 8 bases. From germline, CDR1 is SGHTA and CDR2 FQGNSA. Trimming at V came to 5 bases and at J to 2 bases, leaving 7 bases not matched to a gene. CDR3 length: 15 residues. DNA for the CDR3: TGTGCCAGCAGCGTAGGACAGGGAGTAAACACTGAAGCTTTCTTT. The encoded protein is CASSVGQGVNTEAFF.

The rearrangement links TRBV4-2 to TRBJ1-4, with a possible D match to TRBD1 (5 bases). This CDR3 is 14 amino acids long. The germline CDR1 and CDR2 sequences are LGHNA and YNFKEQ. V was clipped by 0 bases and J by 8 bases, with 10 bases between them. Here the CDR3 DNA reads TGTGCCAGCAGCCAAGATGGGGGAGGGGAAAAACTGTTTTTT. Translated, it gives CASSQDGGGEKLFF.

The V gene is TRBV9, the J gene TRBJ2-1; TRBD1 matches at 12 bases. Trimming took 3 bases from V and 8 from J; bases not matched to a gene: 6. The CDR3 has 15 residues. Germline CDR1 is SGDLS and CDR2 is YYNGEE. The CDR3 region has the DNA TGTGCCAGCAGCGACCGGGACAGGGGGCCTTATGAGCAGTTCTTC. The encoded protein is CASSDRDRGPYEQFF.

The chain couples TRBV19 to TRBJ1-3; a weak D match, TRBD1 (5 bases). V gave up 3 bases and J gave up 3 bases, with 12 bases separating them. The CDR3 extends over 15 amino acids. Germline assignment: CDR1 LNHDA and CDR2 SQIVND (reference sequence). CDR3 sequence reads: CASSMQGLSGNTIYF. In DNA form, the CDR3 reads TGTGCCAGTAGTATGCAGGGACTAAGTGGAAACACCATATATTTT. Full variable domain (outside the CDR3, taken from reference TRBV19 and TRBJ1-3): DGGITQSPKYLFRKEGQNVTLSCEQNLNHDAMYWYRQDPGQGLRLIYYSQIVNDFQKGDIAEGYSVSREKKESFPLTVTSAQKNPTAFYLCASSMQGLSGNTIYFGEGSWLTVV.

The CDR3 spells CASSLEDRTTDTQYF. CDR3 in DNA: TGCGCCAGCAGCTTGGAGGATCGGACAACAGATACGCAGTATTTT. The chain uses TRBV5-1 and TRBJ2-3; TRBD1 is a possible D gene (5 bases). CDR1 is SGHRS and CDR2 is YFSETQ in the germline V gene. The CDR3 totals 15 residues. V lost 0 bases, J lost 3 bases, and 11 bases lay in between.

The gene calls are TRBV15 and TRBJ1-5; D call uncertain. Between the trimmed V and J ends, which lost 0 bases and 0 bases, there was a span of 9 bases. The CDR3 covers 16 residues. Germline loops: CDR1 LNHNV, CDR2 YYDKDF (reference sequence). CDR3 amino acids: CATSRETDGSNQPQHF. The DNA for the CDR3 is TGTGCCACCAGCAGAGAGACGGACGGTAGCAATCAGCCCCAGCATTTT. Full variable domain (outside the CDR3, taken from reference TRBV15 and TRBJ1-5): DAMVIQNPRYQVTQFGKPVTLSCSQTLNHNVMYWYQQKSSQAPKLLFHYYDKDFNNEADTPDNFQSRRPNTSFCFLDIRSPGLGDTAMYLCATSRETDGSNQPQHFGDGTRLSIL.

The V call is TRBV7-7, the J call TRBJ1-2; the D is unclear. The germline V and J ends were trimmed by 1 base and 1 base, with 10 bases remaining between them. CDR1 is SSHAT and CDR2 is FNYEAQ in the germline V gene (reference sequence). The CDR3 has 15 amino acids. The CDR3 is CASSLGADFNYGYTF. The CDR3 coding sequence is TGTGCCAGCAGCTTAGGGGCAGACTTTAACTATGGCTACACCTTC.

Here the CDR3 DNA reads TGTGCCAGTAGTATAGAGGGGACAGGGGTAGATACGCAGTATTTT. Protein sequence: CASSIEGTGVDTQYF. The V call is TRBV19, the J call TRBJ2-3; 10 nucleotides align to TRBD1. The CDR3 sequence is 15 residues long. Germline V gene sequence: CDR1 LNHDA, CDR2 SQIVND (reference sequence). The V and J ends lost 0 bases and 5 bases, in that order; junction bases with no gene match: 2.

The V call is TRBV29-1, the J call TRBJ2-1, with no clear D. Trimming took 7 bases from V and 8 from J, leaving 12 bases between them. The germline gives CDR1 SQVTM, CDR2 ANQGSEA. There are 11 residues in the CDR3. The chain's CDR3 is CSAAEMYEQFF. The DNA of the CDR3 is TGCAGCGCCGCAGAGATGTATGAGCAGTTCTTC.